The source of this T cell receptor beta chain is a study of blood T cell repertoires in COVID-19. In the original processing: Cell counts per sample came from amplifying reference gene primers. Only in-frame clones appear in the TCRdb table, and some are missing; sequencing was by immunoSEQ multiplex PCR. D and trimming were read from the DNA, whereas the V and J calls and clone size are those reported in that table. This sample has roughly 190,000 clones, with around 86% found just once. This clonotype originated in a woman between 35 and 50 years old with acute or convalescent COVID-19. Sequencing input: peripheral blood.

CDR3 nucleotides: TGTGCCAGCAGTGACCCTCCTAGCATGGCCATCACAGATACGCAGTATTTT. Translation gives CASSDPPSMAITDTQYF. The rearrangement links TRBV6-4 to TRBJ2-3; D might be TRBD2 (5 bases). The V end was cut by 2 bases, the J end by 2 bases, with 17 bases between. The CDR3 has 17 residues. CDR1 and CDR2 (germline): MRHNA, SNTAGT.